Sequencing of this T cell receptor (beta chain) was carried out in a study of blood T cell repertoires in COVID-19. Across the study: There were acute and convalescent COVID-19 samples, and they came from the United States, Italy and Spain.

As originally analysed: Using reference gene primer amplification, nucleated cell counts were estimated. Libraries were prepared by immunoSEQ multiplex PCR; TCRdb keeps only in-frame clonotypes and omits some of them. That table gives V, J and clone size, and the DNA gave D and trimming. The sample carries some 200,000 clones, roughly four fifths recorded once. Between the trimmed V and J ends, which lost 5 bases and 2 bases, there was a span of 9 bases. The CDR3 length is 14 residues. CDR1 and CDR2 from the germline V gene are MNHEY and SMNVEV (reference sequence). Source material: peripheral blood. The genes are TRBV27 and TRBJ2-2; D possibly corresponds to TRBD2 (6 bases). The TCR sequence derives from a woman aged 40 to 49 with acute or convalescent COVID-19. CDR3 sequence: CASSMGLNTGELFF. DNA of the CDR3: TGTGCCAGCAGTATGGGACTTAACACCGGGGAGCTGTTTTTT.